One sample yielded the 14 T cell receptor beta chains listed below, sequenced in a study of early T cells in non-severe SARS-CoV-2 infection. In TCRdb, the 5' RACE reads were re-called with MiXCR into one record per CDR3 protein. In the table there are some 97,000 distinct CDR3 sequences, roughly 9.6% of which are singletons. Sequencing used whole blood, obtained at baseline. The receptors were sampled from an adult who was a healthcare worker with PCR-confirmed SARS-CoV-2 infection or an uninfected control (not recorded which).

This clonotype was counted a few times. This chain uses TRBV27 with TRBJ1-2, with D possibly being TRBD1 (5 bases). There are 14 residues in the CDR3. Germline loops: CDR1 MNHEY, CDR2 SMNVEV (reference sequence). The ends were cut back, 5 bases at V and 5 bases at J, with 15 bases in the middle. CDR3 coding DNA: TGTGCCAGCAGTCGGACCGGGACGGATTATGGCTACACCTTC. Amino acids: CASSRTGTDYGYTF.

The chain uses TRBV20-1 and TRBJ1-4; TRBD1 is a possible D gene (5 bases). V gave up 3 bases and J gave up 6 bases, with 14 bases separating them. CDR1 is DFQATT, CDR2 SNEGSKA, per germline (reference sequence). The length of the CDR3 is 14 residues. CDR3: CSASSTAGDEKLFF. In nucleotides, the CDR3 is TGCAGTGCTAGTAGCACGGCGGGGGATGAAAAACTGTTTTTT.

V usage is TRBV4-1 and J usage is TRBJ2-2; D gene unclear. This CDR3 region has 17 residues. Per the germline V gene, CDR1 is MGHRA and CDR2 is YSYEKL. The germline V and J ends were trimmed by 0 bases and 2 bases, with 13 bases remaining between them. CDR3 amino acids: CASSQESSRVNTGELFF. The CDR3 coding sequence is TGCGCCAGCAGCCAAGAGTCTAGTAGGGTTAACACCGGGGAGCTGTTTTTT.

This clonotype has at least ten counts. V is TRBV7-3 and J is TRBJ1-2; 7 nucleotides align to TRBD1. The CDR3 loop spans 13 amino acids. V lost 6 bases to trimming and J lost 9 bases; unmatched junction nucleotides: 10. Germline CDR1 reads SGHTA; CDR2 reads FQGTGA. The CDR3 nucleotides read TGTGCCAGCAGGTCGGATCGACAGGGCAGCTACACCTTC. This sequence encodes CASRSDRQGSYTF.

This clonotype has a count of ten or more. In DNA, the CDR3 is TGTGCCAGCACTACCACGAAGACAGGGGGCGGAGAGACCCAGTACTTC. This sequence encodes CASTTTKTGGGETQYF. The chain is built from TRBV12-3 or TRBV12-4 and TRBJ2-5; 10 nucleotides line up with TRBD1. Unmatched junction bases numbered 12, after V lost 7 bases and J lost 4 bases. The CDR3 loop spans 16 amino acids.

The rearrangement uses TRBV7-9 and TRBJ2-2; the D gene is possibly TRBD1 (5 bases). CDR1 and CDR2 (germline): SEHNR, FQNEAQ (reference sequence). The CDR3 spans 17 residues. V gave up 6 bases and J gave up 4 bases, with 21 bases separating them. CDR3 DNA sequence: TGTGCCAGCAGACCAAAAACCCTCAGGGCGCGCACCGGGGAGCTGTTTTTT. It specifies CASRPKTLRARTGELFF.

This clonotype was observed at least ten times. The chain's CDR3 is CSARKTGGADTQYF. The DNA of the CDR3 is TGCAGTGCTAGAAAGACAGGGGGCGCAGATACGCAGTATTTT. The chain uses TRBV20-1 and TRBJ2-3, with 10 positions matching TRBD1. V lost 2 bases and J lost 4; bases outside the gene matches: 3. Germline V gene lookup returns CDR1 DFQATT and CDR2 SNEGSKA (reference sequence). The CDR3 extends over 14 amino acids.

The chain combines TRBV7-2 with TRBJ2-3; D not certain. The V end lost 2 bases, the J end lost 10 bases, and 19 bases lay between the germline ends. Germline assignment: CDR1 SGHTA and CDR2 FQGNSA. The CDR3 consists of 15 residues. DNA of the CDR3: TGTGCCAGCAGCTTATCACTTAACGGCCTTTTGCCGCAGTATTTT. This encodes CASSLSLNGLLPQYF.

At least ten counts were recorded for this clonotype. The rearrangement uses TRBV7-2 and TRBJ2-3; D is unclear. The CDR3 contains 12 residues. The germline gives CDR1 SGHTA, CDR2 FQGNSA. V lost 3 bases, J lost 5 bases, and 6 bases lay in between. The CDR3 loop is CASSFGLDTQYF. As DNA, the CDR3 is TGTGCCAGCAGCTTTGGGTTAGATACGCAGTATTTT. The full variable domain, rest sourced from reference TRBV7-2 and TRBJ2-3, is GAGVSQSPSNKVTEKGKDVELRCDPISGHTALYWYRQSLGQGLEFLIYFQGNSAPDKSGLPSDRFSAERTGGSVSTLTIQRTQQEDSAVYLCASSFGLDTQYFGPGTRLTVL.

For this clonotype: The junction shows a germline mismatch at one end, possibly a read error. The chain combines TRBV14 with TRBJ2-7; D is ambiguous. The CDR3 totals 14 residues. CDR1 is SGHDN and CDR2 is FVKESK in the germline V gene. The CDR3 loop is CASSQGFLRHERYF. In DNA form, the CDR3 reads TGTGCCAGCAGCCAAGGATTCCTTCGCCACGAGCGGTACTTC.

This clonotype was seen a few times. The chain joins TRBV7-9 to TRBJ2-1, with D uncertain. V was shortened by 7 bases and J by 8 bases, with 12 bases between the two germline ends. The CDR3 loop spans 12 amino acids. CDR1 and CDR2 (germline): SEHNR, FQNEAQ (reference sequence). CDR3 in amino acids: CASTDLRDEQFF. CDR3 DNA: TGTGCCAGCACCGACTTAAGGGATGAGCAGTTCTTC.

A few counts support this clonotype. The chain links TRBV6-5 to TRBJ1-5; no firm D call. V was shortened by 0 bases and J by 4 bases, with 10 bases between the two germline ends. The CDR3 is 15 amino acids. Germline V gene sequence: CDR1 MNHEY, CDR2 SVGAGI. The CDR3 loop is CASSYSTGGNQPQHF. CDR3 in DNA: TGTGCCAGCAGTTACTCGACGGGAGGGAATCAGCCCCAGCATTTT.

This clonotype was picked up a small number of times. The V call is TRBV3-1, the J call TRBJ2-3; 7 bases align to TRBD2. Germline V CDR1 and CDR2: LGHDT, YNNKEL (reference sequence). This CDR3 is built from 15 residues. With 4 bases clipped from V and 0 bases from J, the junction kept 4 bases outside the gene matches. CDR3: CASSRSGTSTDTQYF. The DNA for the CDR3 is TGTGCCAGCAGCCGCAGCGGGACTAGCACAGATACGCAGTATTTT.

This clonotype was detected a few times. V gene TRBV29-1 combines with J gene TRBJ2-2; D is perhaps TRBD1 (6 bases). The V and J ends lost 6 bases and 5 bases respectively, with 10 bases between them. From germline, CDR1 is SQVTM and CDR2 ANQGSEA. The CDR3 runs 12 residues. As DNA, the CDR3 is TGCAGCGTAACCAGGGGAACCGGGGAGCTGTTTTTT. Translation gives CSVTRGTGELFF.